Listed below are T cell receptor beta chains from one sample, sequenced in a study of T cell clones after liver transplantation. Libraries were prepared by immunoSEQ multiplex PCR; TCRdb keeps only in-frame clonotypes and omits some of them. The data show some 110,000 clones, with about nine tenths seen just once and roughly 0.8% held by the top ten. The specimen comprised CD4+ T cells from blood, sampled 12 months after liver transplant. The receptors come from a human patient who received a liver transplant. The graft donor may have contributed some T cells. Each CDR3 is given with its conserved first and last residue. Fields, in order: D gene, J gene, V gene, clone size, CDR3 protein, CDR3 DNA. D genes are given only for firm matches. Not all rows give a size; the values are once, few, many and, for expanded clones, a class.

>TRBD1|TRBJ2-1|TRBV2|NA
CASGQDGPEQFF
TGTGCCAGCGGACAGGACGGGCCCGAGCAGTTCTTC
>TRBD2|TRBJ2-5|TRBV18|NA
CASSPISGEGETQYF
TGTGCCAGCTCACCTATTTCGGGGGAGGGAGAGACCCAGTACTTC
>TRBD1|TRBJ1-1|TRBV18|NA
CASSSQGESTEAFF
TGTGCCAGCTCTTCACAGGGGGAGAGCACTGAAGCTTTCTTT
>NA|TRBJ1-1|TRBV29-1|NA
CSVDLGRPMNTEAFF
TGCAGCGTTGACCTGGGACGCCCTATGAACACTGAAGCTTTCTTT
>TRBD2|TRBJ2-1|TRBV15|NA
CATSTTGTSGYNEQFF
TGTGCCACCAGCACCACCGGGACTAGCGGTTACAATGAGCAGTTCTTC
>NA|TRBJ2-3|TRBV27|NA
CASSLGDTQYF
TGTGCCAGCAGTTTAGGGGATACGCAGTATTTT
>TRBD1|TRBJ1-1|TRBV5-1|NA
CASSLDRTEAFF
TGCGCCAGCAGCCTGGACAGGACAGAAGCTTTCTTT
>TRBD1|TRBJ1-3|TRBV12-5|NA
CASVQGGGNTIYF
TGTGCTAGTGTACAGGGGGGCGGAAACACCATATATTTT
>TRBD2|TRBJ2-1|TRBV6-5|NA
CASSHETSGSGEQFF
TGTGCCAGCAGTCACGAGACTAGCGGGAGCGGTGAGCAGTTCTTC
>NA|TRBJ1-5|TRBV4-1|NA
CASSHLEYSNQPQHF
TGCGCCAGCAGCCATCTCGAGTATAGCAATCAGCCCCAGCATTTT
>TRBD1|TRBJ1-5|TRBV6-1|NA
CASSGTGGHQPQHF
TGTGCCAGCAGTGGCACAGGGGGTCATCAGCCCCAGCATTTT
>NA|TRBJ2-5|TRBV14|NA
CASSPSRITQETQYF
TGTGCCAGCAGCCCGAGTCGAATTACACAAGAGACCCAGTACTTC
>TRBD1|TRBJ2-7|TRBV5-6|once
CASFPGQGAYEQYF
TGTGCCAGCTTTCCGGGACAGGGGGCCTACGAGCAGTACTTC
>NA|TRBJ2-3|TRBV11-3|NA
CASSLQRTTDTQYF
TGTGCCAGCAGCTTACAGCGAACCACAGATACGCAGTATTTT
>NA|TRBJ2-7|TRBV29-1|NA
CSVAQNAEQYF
TGCAGCGTCGCCCAGAACGCCGAGCAGTACTTC
>NA|TRBJ1-1|TRBV6-5|NA
CASRLGNEAFF
TGTGCCAGCAGACTCGGGAATGAAGCTTTCTTT
>NA|TRBJ2-3|TRBV5-1|NA
CASSSGLFNTDTQYF
TGCGCCAGCAGCTCGGGACTTTTCAACACAGATACGCAGTATTTT
>NA|TRBJ2-2|TRBV18|NA
CASSPGHRANTGELFF
TGTGCCAGCTCACCGGGCCACCGCGCGAACACCGGGGAGCTGTTTTTT
>TRBD2|TRBJ2-7|TRBV2|once
CASSSGLAAHYEQYF
TGTGCCAGCAGTTCAGGACTAGCGGCCCACTACGAGCAGTACTTC